The following is a TCR beta chain sequence with its context. The sample comes from a study of cytomegalovirus exposure and HLA in healthy donors. The PCR had 60 Vbeta and 13 Jbeta primers. Using immunoSEQ multiplex PCR, the repertoire was profiled, and TCRdb retains in-frame clones only, with some absent. Among about 130,000 clones listed, about 73% were seen once. The germline CDR1 and CDR2 sequences are LNHDA and SQIVND (reference sequence). Trimming removed 1 base from V and 0 bases from J; junction bases left unmatched: 9. The CDR3 is 17 amino acids. The rearrangement joins TRBV19 to TRBJ2-7; 7 positions match TRBD1. This receptor was obtained from a woman in her thirties or forties in good health and CMV-seropositive. Sequencing was done on a sample of PBMCs. CDR3 bases: TGTGCCAGTAGTATAGGAGGGGGACAGAGGAGCTCCTACGAGCAGTACTTC. Its translation is CASSIGGGQRSSYEQYF.